Sequencing of this T cell receptor beta chain was carried out in a study of T cells after yellow fever vaccination. This clonotype turned up a few times. No antigen is known for it. Germline V gene lookup returns CDR1 WNHNN and CDR2 SYGVQD (reference sequence). This CDR3 region has 15 residues. The ends were cut back, 5 bases at V and 6 bases at J, with 17 bases in the middle. Notes on the study in general: Of the clonotypes, a small share occurred in both CD4 and CD8 compartments.

TCRdb used MiXCR to reprocess the 5' RACE reads, holding one entry per CDR3 protein. The sample has 200,000 to 250,000 distinct CDR3 sequences, 3% to 4% seen once. Source: CD4+ T cells sorted from PBMCs, taken 10 days after the yellow fever booster vaccination. The rearrangement uses TRBV10-1 and TRBJ2-1; D may be TRBD1 or TRBD2 (5 bases each). The TCR sequence derives from a man aged 18 to 29 who received the YFV17D yellow fever vaccine. CDR3 loop: CASSPGTASGNEQFF. CDR3 DNA sequence: TGCGCCAGCAGTCCCGGGACGGCCTCGGGCAATGAGCAGTTCTTC.